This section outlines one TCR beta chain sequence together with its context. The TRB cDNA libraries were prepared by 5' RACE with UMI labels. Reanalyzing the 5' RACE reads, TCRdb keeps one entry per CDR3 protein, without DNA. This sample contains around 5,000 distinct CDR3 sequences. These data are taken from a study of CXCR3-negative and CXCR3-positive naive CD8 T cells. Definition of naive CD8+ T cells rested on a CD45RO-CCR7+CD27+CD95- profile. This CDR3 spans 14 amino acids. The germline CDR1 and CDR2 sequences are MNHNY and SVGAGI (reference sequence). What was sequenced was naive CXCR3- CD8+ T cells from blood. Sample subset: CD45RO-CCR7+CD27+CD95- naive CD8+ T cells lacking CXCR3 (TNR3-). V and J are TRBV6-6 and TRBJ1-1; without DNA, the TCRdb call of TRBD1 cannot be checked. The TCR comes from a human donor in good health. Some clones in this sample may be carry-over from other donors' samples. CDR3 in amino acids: CASSYYGQNTEAFF.